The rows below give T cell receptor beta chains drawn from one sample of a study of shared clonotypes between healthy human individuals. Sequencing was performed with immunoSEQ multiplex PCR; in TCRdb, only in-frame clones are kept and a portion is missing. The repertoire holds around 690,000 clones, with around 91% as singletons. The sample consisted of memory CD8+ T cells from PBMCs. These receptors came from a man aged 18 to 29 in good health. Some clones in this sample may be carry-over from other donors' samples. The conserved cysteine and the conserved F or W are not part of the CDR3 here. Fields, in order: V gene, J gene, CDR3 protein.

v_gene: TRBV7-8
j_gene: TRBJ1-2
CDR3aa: ASSLSVDRPNYGYT

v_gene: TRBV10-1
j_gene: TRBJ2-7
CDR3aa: ASSNRDLYEQY

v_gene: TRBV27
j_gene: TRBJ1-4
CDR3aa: ASSLYTRGGPEGKLF

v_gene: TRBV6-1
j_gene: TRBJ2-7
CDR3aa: ASSLTPSSYEQY

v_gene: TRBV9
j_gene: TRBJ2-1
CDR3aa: ASSEGGTSGYNEQF

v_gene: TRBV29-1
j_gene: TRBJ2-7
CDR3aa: SVGTGINEQY

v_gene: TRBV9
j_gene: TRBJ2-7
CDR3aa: ASSPWTGSYEQY

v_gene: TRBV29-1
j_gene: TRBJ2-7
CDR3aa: SVLANEQY

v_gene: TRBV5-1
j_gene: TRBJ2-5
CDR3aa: ASSTRTERQETQY

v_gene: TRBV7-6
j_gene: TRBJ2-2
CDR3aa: ASSPGTGGWTGELF

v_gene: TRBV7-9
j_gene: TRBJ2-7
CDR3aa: ASSLAAGGTYEQY

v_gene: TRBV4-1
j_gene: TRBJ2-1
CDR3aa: ASSQRAGGGYNEQF

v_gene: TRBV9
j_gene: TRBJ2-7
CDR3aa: ASSAQPGPGYYEQY

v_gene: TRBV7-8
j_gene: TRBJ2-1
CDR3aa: ASREQTGWDEQF

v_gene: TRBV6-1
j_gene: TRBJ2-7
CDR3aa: ASREPRTTRRLYEQY

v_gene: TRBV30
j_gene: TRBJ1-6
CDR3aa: AWGDTYNSPLH

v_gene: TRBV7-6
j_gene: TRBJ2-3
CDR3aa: ASSQSSSDTQY

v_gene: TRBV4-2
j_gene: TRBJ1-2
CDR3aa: ASSHIDRTYGYT

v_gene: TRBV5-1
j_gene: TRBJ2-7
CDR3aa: ASSLAAGIIYEQY

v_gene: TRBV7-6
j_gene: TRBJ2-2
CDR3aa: ASSYNRVNTGELF

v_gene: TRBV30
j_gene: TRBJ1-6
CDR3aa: AWSLMGGNSPLH

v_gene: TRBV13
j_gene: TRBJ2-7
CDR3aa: ASSPARTYEQY

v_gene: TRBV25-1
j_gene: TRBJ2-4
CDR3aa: ASTPSYIQY

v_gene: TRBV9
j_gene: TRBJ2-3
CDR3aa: ASSDRRDLSTDTQY

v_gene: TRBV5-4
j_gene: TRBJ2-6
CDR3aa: ASSSRGYGSVWANVLT

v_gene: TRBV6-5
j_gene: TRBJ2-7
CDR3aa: ASSLAGGYEQY

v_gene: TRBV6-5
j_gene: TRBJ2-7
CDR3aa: ASCSVARVH

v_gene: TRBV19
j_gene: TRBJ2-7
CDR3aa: ASSYRPGSSYEQY

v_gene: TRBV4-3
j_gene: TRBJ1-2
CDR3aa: ASSHLEGPLSSYT

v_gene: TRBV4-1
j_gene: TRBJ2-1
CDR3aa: ASSQREGVNEQF

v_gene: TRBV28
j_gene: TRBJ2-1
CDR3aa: ASSLLAGSSYNEQF

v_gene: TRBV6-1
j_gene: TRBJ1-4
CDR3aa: ASSEYGWGYGEKLF

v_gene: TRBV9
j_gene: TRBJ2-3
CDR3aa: ASSVAGGVVSTDTQY

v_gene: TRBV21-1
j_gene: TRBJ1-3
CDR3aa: ASSRVFVVPQGAGSTIY

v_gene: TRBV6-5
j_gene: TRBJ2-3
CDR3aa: ASNQGLAATDTQY

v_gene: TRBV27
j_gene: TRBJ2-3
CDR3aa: ASSLLGTDTQY

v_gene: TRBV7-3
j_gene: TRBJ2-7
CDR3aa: ASSLEGGPTPYEQY

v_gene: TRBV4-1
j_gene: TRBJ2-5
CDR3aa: ASSQDRLAETQY

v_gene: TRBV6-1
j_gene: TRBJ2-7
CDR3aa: ASSELGQGVIEQY

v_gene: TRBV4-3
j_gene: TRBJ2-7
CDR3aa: ASSHDISGRPFYEQY

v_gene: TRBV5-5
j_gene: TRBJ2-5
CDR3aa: ASSLARTDYPQETQY

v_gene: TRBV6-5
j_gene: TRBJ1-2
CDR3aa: ASSPTGNYGYT

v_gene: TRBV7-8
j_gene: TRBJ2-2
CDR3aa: ASSQRSRTGELF

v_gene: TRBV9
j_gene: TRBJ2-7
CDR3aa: ASSGTSVSYEQY

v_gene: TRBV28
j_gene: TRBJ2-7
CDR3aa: ASSTRTGAPYEQY

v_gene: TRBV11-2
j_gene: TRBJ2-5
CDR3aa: ASSLHSGTGQETQY

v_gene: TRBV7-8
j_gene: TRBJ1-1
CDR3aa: ASSLEPGTNTEAF

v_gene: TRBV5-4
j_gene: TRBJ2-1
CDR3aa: ASSLGVAGGNEQF

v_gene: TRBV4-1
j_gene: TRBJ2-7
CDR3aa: ASSQDFQRGRYEQY

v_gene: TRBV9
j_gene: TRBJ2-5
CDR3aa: ASSVDLGRKETQY

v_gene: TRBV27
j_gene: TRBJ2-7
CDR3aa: ASSQKTGSSSYEQY

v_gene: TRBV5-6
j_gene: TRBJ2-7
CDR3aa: ASSLAGGGWGSYEQY

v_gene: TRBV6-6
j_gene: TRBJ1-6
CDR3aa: ASTHGNSPLH